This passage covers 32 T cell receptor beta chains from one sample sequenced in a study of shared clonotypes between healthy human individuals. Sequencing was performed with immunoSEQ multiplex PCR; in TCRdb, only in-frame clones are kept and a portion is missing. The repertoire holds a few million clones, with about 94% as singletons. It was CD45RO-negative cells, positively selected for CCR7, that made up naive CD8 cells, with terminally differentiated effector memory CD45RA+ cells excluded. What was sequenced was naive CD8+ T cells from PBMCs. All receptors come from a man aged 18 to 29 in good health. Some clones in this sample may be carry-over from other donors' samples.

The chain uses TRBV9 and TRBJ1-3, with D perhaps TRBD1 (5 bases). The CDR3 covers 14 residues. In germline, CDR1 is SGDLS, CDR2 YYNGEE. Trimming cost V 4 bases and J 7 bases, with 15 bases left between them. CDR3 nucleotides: TGTGCCAGCAGCCCCCGGGGGGGGGAGAACACCATATATTTT. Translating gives CASSPRGGENTIYF.

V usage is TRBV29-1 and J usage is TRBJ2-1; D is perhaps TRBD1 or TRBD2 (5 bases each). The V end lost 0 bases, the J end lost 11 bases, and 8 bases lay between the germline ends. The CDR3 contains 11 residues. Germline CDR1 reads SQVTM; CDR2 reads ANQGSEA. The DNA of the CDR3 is TGCAGCGTTGAAGATTGGGGGAAGCAGTTCTTC. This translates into CSVEDWGKQFF.

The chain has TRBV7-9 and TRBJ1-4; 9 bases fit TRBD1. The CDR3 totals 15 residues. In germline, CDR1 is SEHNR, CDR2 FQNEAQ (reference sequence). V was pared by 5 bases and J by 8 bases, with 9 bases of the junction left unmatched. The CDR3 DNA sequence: TGTGCCAGCAGCCCCCCCCGGACAGGGGACGAAAAACTGTTTTTT. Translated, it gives CASSPPRTGDEKLFF.

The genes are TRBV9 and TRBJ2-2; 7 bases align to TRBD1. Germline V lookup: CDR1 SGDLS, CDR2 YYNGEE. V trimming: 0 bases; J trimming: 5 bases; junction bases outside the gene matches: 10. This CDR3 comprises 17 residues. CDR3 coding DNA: TGTGCCAGCAGCGTAGATAGAAGGGGGCTTCGGACCGGGGAGCTGTTTTTT. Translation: CASSVDRRGLRTGELFF.

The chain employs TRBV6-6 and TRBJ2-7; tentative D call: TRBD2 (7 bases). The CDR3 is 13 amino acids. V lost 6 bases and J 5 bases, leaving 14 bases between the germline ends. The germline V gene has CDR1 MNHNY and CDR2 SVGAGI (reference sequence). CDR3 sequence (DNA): TGTGCCAGCAGGGGGGCGGGGGCCCACGAGCAGTACTTC. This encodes CASRGAGAHEQYF.

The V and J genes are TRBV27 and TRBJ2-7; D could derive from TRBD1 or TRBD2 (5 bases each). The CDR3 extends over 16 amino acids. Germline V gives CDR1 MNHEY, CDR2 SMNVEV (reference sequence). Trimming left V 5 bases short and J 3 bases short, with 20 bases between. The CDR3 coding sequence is TGTGCCAGCAGTCCTAGCACGGGGCGCCTCTTCTACGAGCAGTACTTC. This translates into CASSPSTGRLFYEQYF.

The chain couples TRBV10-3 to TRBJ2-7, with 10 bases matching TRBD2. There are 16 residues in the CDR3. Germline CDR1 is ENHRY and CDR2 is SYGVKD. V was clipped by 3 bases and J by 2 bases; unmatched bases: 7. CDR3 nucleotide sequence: TGTGCCATCAGTGATCCTAGACTAGCGGGTACCTACGAGCAGTACTTC. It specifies CAISDPRLAGTYEQYF.

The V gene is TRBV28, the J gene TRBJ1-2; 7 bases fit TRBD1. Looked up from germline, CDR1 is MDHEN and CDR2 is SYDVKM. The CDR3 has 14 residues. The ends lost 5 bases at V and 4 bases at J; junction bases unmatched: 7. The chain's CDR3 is CASSPPDRAYGYTF. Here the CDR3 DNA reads TGTGCCAGCAGTCCCCCCGACAGGGCCTATGGCTACACCTTC.

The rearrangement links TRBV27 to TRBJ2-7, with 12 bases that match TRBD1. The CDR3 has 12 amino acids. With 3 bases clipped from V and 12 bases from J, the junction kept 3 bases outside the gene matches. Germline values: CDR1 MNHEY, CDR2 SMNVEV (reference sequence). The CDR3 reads CASSLGQGAPYF. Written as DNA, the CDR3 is TGTGCCAGCAGTTTGGGACAGGGGGCTCCGTACTTC.

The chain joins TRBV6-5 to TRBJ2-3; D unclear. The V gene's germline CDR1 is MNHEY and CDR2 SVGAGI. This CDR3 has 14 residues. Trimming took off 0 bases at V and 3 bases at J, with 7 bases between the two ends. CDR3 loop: CASSYSPETDTQYF. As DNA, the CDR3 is TGTGCCAGCAGTTACTCGCCGGAGACAGATACGCAGTATTTT.

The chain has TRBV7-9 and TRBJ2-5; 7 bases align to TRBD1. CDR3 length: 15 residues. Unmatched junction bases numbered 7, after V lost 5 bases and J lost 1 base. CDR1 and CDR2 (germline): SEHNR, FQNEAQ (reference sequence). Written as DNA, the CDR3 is TGTGCCAGCAGCACCCGGGACAGCAGCCAAGAGACCCAGTACTTC. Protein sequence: CASSTRDSSQETQYF.

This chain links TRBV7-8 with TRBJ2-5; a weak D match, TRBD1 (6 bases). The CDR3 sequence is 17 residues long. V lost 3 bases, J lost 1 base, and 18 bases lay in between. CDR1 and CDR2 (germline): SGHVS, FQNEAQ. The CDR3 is CASSLDSSRYFQETQYF. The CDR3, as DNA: TGTGCCAGCAGCTTGGACAGCAGTCGGTACTTCCAAGAGACCCAGTACTTC.

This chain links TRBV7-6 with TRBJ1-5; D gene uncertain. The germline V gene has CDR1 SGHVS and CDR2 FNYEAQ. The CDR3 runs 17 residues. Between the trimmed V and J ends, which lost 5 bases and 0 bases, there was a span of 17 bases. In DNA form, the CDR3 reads TGTGCCAGCAGCAATGAGACCCGAATTTATAGCAATCAGCCCCAGCATTTT. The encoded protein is CASSNETRIYSNQPQHF. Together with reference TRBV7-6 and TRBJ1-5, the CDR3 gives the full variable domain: GAGVSQSPRYKVTKRGQDVALRCDPISGHVSLYWYRQALGQGPEFLTYFNYEAQQDKSGLPNDRFSAERPEGSISTLTIQRTEQRDSAMYRCASSNETRIYSNQPQHFGDGTRLSIL.

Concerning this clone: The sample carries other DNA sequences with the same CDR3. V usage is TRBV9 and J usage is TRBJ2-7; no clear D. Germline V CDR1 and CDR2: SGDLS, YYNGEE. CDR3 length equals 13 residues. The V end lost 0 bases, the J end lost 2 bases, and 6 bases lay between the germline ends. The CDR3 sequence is CASSVGLAYEQYF. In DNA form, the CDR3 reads TGTGCCAGCAGCGTAGGACTGGCCTACGAGCAGTACTTC. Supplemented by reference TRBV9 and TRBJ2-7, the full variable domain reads DSGVTQTPKHLITATGQRVTLRCSPRSGDLSVYWYQQSLDQGLQFLIQYYNGEERAKGNILERFSAQQFPDLHSELNLSSLELGDSALYFCASSVGLAYEQYFGPGTRLTVT.

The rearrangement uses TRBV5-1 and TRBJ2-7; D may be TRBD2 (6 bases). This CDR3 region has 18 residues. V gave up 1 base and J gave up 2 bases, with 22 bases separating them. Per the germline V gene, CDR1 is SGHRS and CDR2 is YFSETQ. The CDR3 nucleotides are TGCGCCAGCAGCTTGTCAAAGACTACGGGGGTTGCACCCTACGAGCAGTACTTC. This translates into CASSLSKTTGVAPYEQYF.

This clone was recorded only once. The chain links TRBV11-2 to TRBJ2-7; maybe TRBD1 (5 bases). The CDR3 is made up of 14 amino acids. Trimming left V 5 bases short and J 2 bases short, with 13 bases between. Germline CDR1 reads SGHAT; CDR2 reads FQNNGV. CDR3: CASSKKTEAYEQYF. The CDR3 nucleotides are TGTGCCAGCAGCAAAAAGACAGAAGCCTACGAGCAGTACTTC.

In DNA, the CDR3 is TGCGCCAGCAGCCTAAGGGATCGCGGGAGTGCATACGAGCAGTACTTC. This encodes CASSLRDRGSAYEQYF. The chain couples TRBV4-1 to TRBJ2-7; the match to TRBD2 covers 7 bases. The CDR3 is 16 residues long. J gave up 4 bases and V 4 bases, and 13 bases lay outside the gene matches. Looked up from germline, CDR1 is MGHRA and CDR2 is YSYEKL.

This chain's CDR3 is CSVETGESYNEQFF. For the CDR3, the DNA is TGCAGCGTTGAGACCGGGGAATCCTACAATGAGCAGTTCTTC. The J gene is TRBJ2-1, the V gene TRBV29-1; possibly TRBD2 for D (5 bases). Between the trimmed V and J ends, which lost 3 bases and 1 base, there was a span of 10 bases. Germline V gives CDR1 SQVTM, CDR2 ANQGSEA. The CDR3 is made up of 14 amino acids.

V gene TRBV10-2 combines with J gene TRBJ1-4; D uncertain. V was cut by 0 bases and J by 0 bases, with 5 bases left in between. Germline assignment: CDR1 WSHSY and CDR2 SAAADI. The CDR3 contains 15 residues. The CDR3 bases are TGCGCCAGCAGTGAGTCTGGGGCAACTAATGAAAAACTGTTTTTT. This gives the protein CASSESGATNEKLFF.

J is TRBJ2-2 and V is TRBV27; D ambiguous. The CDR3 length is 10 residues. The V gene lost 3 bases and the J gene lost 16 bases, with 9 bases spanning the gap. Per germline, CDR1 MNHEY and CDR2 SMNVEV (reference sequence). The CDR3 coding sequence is TGTGCCAGCAGTTTTAGGGCCCGGTTTTTT. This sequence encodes CASSFRARFF.

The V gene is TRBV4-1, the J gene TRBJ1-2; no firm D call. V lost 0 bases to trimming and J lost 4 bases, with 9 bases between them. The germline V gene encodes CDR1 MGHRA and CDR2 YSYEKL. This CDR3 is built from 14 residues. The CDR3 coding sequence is TGCGCCAGCAGCCAAGAGACCAGGAGCTATGGCTACACCTTC. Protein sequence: CASSQETRSYGYTF.

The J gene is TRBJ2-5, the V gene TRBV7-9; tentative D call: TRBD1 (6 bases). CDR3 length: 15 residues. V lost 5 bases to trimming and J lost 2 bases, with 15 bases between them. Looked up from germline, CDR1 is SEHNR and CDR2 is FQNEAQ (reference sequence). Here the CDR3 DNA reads TGTGCCAGCAGCACCCTACGACAGGCACAAGAGACCCAGTACTTC. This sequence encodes CASSTLRQAQETQYF.

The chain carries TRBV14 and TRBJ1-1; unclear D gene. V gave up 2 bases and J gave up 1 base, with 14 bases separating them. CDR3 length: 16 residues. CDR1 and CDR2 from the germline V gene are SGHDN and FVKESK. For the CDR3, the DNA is TGTGCCAGCAGCCAAAAGGGATCCAGGAAGAACACTGAAGCTTTCTTT. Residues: CASSQKGSRKNTEAFF.

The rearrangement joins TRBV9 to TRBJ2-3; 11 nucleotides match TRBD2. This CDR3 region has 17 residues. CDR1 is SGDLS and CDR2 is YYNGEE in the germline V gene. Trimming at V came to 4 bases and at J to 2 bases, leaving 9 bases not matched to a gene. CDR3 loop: CASSPHAGLAATDTQYF. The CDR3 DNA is TGTGCCAGCAGCCCACACGCGGGACTAGCGGCCACAGATACGCAGTATTTT.

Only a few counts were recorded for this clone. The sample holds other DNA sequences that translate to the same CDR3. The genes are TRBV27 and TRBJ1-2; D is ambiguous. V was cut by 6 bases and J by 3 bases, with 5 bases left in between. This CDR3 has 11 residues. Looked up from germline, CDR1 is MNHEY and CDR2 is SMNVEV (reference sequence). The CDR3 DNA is TGTGCCAGCAGCGGGGACTATGGCTACACCTTC. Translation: CASSGDYGYTF.

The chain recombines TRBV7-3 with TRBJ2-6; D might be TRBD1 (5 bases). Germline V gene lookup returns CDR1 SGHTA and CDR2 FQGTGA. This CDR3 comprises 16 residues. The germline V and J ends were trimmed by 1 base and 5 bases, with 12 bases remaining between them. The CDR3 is CASSLMRQRRANVLTF. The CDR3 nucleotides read TGTGCCAGCAGCTTAATGCGACAGCGAAGGGCCAACGTCCTGACTTTC.

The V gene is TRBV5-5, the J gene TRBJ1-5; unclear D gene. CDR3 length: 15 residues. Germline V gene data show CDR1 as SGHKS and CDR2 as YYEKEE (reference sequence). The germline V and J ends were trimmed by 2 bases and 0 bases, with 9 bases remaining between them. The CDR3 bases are TGTGCCAGCAGCTTTTCGGTTTATAGCAATCAGCCCCAGCATTTT. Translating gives CASSFSVYSNQPQHF.

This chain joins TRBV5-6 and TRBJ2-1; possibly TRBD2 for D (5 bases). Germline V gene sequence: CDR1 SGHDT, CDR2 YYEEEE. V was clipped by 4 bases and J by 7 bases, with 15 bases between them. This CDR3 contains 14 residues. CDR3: CASSIGTPGNEQFF. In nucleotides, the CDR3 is TGTGCCAGCAGCATCGGTACCCCGGGGAATGAGCAGTTCTTC.

This CDR3 reads CASVSWDSLNTGELFF. As DNA, the CDR3 is TGTGCCAGCGTATCCTGGGACAGCCTGAACACCGGGGAGCTGTTTTTT. The V gene is TRBV19, the J gene TRBJ2-2, with 7 bases identical to TRBD1. The V gene's germline CDR1 is LNHDA and CDR2 SQIVND (reference sequence). CDR3 length equals 16 residues. With 9 bases clipped from V and 1 base from J, the junction kept 11 bases outside the gene matches.

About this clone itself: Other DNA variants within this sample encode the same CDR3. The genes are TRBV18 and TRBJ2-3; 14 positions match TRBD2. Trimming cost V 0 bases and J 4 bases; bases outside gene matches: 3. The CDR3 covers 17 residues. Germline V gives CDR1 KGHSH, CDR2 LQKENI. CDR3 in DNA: TGTGCCAGCTCACCACCGGGACTAGCGGGAGTTTCAGATACGCAGTATTTT. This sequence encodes CASSPPGLAGVSDTQYF.

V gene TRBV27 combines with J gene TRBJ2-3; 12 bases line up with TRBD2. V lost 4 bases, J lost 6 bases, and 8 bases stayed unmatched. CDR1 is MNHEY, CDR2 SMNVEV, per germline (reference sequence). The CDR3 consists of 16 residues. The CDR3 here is CASSSRLAGDYDTQYF. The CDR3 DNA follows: TGTGCCAGCAGTTCTCGACTAGCGGGAGATTACGATACGCAGTATTTT.

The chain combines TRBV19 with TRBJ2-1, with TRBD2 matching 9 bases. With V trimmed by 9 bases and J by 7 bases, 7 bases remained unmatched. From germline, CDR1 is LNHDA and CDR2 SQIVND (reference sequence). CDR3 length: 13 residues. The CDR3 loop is CASTIAGANEQFF. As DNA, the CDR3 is TGTGCCAGCACTATAGCGGGAGCTAATGAGCAGTTCTTC.